The clone carrying this TCR beta chain appeared a few times. Its antigen is currently unknown. This entry belongs to a study of cytomegalovirus exposure and HLA in healthy donors. Study outcomes and limitations: Some segments of the V type, notably TRBV6-2 and TRBV6-3, were excluded as indistinguishable. Most TCR beta V segments were productive about 87% or about 30% of the time in an earlier analysis.

PCR was performed using 60 Vbeta and 13 Jbeta primers. Authors' analysis steps: Tens of millions of unique TCR beta chains, 10 million to 14 million shared, were counted in a later analysis. Sequencing was performed with immunoSEQ multiplex PCR; in TCRdb, only in-frame clones are kept and a portion is missing. V, J and clone size are those of that table, while D and trimming were read from the DNA. The sample records 150,000 to 200,000 clones, around 78% being singletons. V was cut by 2 bases and J by 8 bases, with 12 bases left in between. This CDR3 is built from 14 residues. The germline V gene has CDR1 MNHEY and CDR2 SVGAGI.

The chain has TRBV6-5 and TRBJ1-4; D may be TRBD1 (5 bases). This clonotype was obtained from a woman aged 25 to 39 in good health and CMV-seropositive. Sequenced sample: PBMCs. The DNA of the CDR3 is TGTGCCAGCAGTTACGAAGGGACTGCCGAAAAACTGTTTTTT. Amino acid sequence: CASSYEGTAEKLFF.